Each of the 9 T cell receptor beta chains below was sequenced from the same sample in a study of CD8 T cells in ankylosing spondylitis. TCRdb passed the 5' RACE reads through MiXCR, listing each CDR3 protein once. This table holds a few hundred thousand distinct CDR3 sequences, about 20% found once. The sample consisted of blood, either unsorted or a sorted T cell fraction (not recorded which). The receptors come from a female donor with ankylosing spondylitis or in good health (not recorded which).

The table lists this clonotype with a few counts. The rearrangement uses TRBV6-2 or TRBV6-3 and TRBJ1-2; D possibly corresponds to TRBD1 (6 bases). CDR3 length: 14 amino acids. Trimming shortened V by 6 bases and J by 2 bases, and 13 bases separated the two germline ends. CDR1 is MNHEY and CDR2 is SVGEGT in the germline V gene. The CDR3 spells CASSLPDRNYGYTF. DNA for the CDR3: TGTGCCAGCAGCCTTCCTGACAGGAACTATGGCTACACCTTC.

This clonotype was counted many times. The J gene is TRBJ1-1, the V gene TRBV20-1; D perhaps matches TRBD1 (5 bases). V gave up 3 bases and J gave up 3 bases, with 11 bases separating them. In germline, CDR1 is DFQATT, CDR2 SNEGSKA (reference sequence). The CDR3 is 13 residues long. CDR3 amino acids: CSARGWGDTEAFF. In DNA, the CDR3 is TGCAGTGCTAGGGGATGGGGGGACACTGAAGCTTTCTTT.

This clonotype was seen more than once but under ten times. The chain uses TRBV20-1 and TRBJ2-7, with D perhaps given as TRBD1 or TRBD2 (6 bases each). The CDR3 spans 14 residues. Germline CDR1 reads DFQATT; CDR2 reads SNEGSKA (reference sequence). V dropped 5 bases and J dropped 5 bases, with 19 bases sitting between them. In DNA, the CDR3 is TGCAGTGCTCCCTACGGGGGCAGGTTTAACGAGCAGTACTTC. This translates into CSAPYGGRFNEQYF.

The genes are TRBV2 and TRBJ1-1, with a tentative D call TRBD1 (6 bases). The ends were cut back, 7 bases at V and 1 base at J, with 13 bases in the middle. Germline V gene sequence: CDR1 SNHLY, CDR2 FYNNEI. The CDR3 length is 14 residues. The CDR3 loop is CASKGVRANTEAFF. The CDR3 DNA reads TGTGCCAGCAAGGGGGTCAGGGCGAACACTGAAGCTTTCTTT.

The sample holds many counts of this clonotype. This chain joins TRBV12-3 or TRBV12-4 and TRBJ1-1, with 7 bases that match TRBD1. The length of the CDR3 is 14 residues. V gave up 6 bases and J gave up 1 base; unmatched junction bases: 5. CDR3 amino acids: CASRGQRGNTEAFF. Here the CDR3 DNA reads TGTGCCAGCAGGGGACAGAGGGGGAACACTGAAGCTTTCTTT.

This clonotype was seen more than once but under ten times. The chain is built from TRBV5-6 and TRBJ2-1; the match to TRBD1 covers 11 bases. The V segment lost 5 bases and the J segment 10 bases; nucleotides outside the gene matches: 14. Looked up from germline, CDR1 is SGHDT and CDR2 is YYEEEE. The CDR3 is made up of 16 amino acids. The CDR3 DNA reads TGTGCCAGCAGTTTATTGGGAGCAGGGACAGGGGGAGAGCAGTTCTTC. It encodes CASSLLGAGTGGEQFF.

The CDR3 nucleotides are TGTGCCAGCAGCTTTGGACAGGGGACTGATGGCTACACCTTC. Its protein is CASSFGQGTDGYTF. This chain connects TRBV7-2 to TRBJ1-2, with 9 bases identical to TRBD1. V was pared by 3 bases and J by 6 bases, with 5 bases of the junction left unmatched. CDR1 SGHTA and CDR2 FQGNSA come from the germline V gene. The CDR3 has 14 amino acids.

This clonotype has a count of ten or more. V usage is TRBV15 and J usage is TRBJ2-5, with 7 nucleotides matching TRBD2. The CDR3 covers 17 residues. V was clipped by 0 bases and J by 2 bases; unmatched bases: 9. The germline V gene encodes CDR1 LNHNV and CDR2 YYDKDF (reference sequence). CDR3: CATSRDFASGKQETQYF. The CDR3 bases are TGTGCCACCAGCAGAGATTTTGCTAGCGGTAAACAAGAGACCCAGTACTTC.

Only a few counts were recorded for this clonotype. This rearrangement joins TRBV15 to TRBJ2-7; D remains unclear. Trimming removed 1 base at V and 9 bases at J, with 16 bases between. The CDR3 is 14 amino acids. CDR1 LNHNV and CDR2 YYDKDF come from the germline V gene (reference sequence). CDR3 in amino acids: CATSRVSEARVQYF. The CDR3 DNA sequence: TGTGCCACCAGCAGAGTTAGTGAGGCTAGGGTGCAGTACTTC.